The clone carrying this T cell receptor beta chain was observed a handful of times. No antigen is known for it. A J-beta primer mix and a sample-barcoded 5' primer were used in a second PCR of roughly 6 to 12 cycles. TCRdb reprocessed the 5' RACE reads via MiXCR and lists one record per CDR3 protein. The data hold fewer than 2,000,000 distinct CDR3 sequences, with roughly 32% observed a single time. Ranging in age from roughly 6 to 100, the donors were healthy Caucasian individuals from Russia. Each sample yielded at least 5 micrograms of PBMC total RNA. The data derive from a study of blood T cells in healthy people across ages. Study conclusions and caveats: Whereas aged donors had fewer naive CD4+ cells, long-lived donors had more of them and higher diversity.

This clonotype was obtained from a woman aged 25 to 45 in good health. Sequences were obtained from blood.

The CDR3 protein is CSAETGGRYNEQFF. The DNA for the CDR3 is TGCAGTGCTGAGACGGGAGGGCGGTACAATGAGCAGTTCTTC. V gene TRBV20-1 combines with J gene TRBJ2-1, with 8 bases aligning to TRBD2. The CDR3 contains 14 residues. Per germline, CDR1 DFQATT and CDR2 SNEGSKA (reference sequence). V lost 5 bases and J lost 4; bases outside the gene matches: 7.